The rows below give T cell receptor beta chains drawn from one sample of a study of high-grade serous ovarian cancer treatment subgroups. Libraries were prepared by immunoSEQ multiplex PCR; TCRdb keeps only in-frame clonotypes and omits some of them. The repertoire has about 1,200 clones, about two thirds of them found once; the top ten carry approximately 9.8%. The sequenced material came from tumor tissue. The receptors come from a human donor with high-grade serous ovarian cancer. Each CDR3 is given with its conserved first and last residue. A D gene is named only where the DNA matches it firmly.

V gene	D gene	J gene	CDR3 protein
TRBV29-1	NA	TRBJ2-3	CSVEIRDTDTQYF
TRBV21-1	NA	TRBJ1-2	CASSTKGPRGGYTF
TRBV11-2	TRBD1	TRBJ2-1	CASSLGQSSYNEQFF
TRBV7-7	NA	TRBJ1-2	CASMHRDVGGYGYTF
TRBV29-1	TRBD1	TRBJ2-5	CSVERAGGAKTQYF
TRBV19	NA	TRBJ2-2	CASRVDRAGTGELFF
TRBV11-2	NA	TRBJ2-7	CASSPYTGTYYEQYF
TRBV9	NA	TRBJ2-3	CASSVVGGWRGTSTDTQYF
TRBV7-9	TRBD2	TRBJ2-7	CASSSFREGAYEQYF
TRBV28	TRBD1	TRBJ1-5	CASSGTGRGNQPQHF
TRBV2	NA	TRBJ1-1	CASSELANTEAFF
TRBV7-8	NA	TRBJ2-7	CASSPGPSNHNEQYF
TRBV7-2	TRBD2	TRBJ2-3	CASSNSGGTDTQYF
TRBV6-5	TRBD1	TRBJ2-7	CASSYQGAYEQYF
TRBV11-2	TRBD2	TRBJ2-7	CASSPNLAGPYEEQYF
TRBV11-2	NA	TRBJ1-6	CASSLGVSISPLHF
TRBV18	TRBD2	TRBJ2-2	CASSPGTSGGELFF
TRBV15	NA	TRBJ1-1	CATSRDRAMNTEAFF
TRBV6-4	NA	TRBJ2-1	CASREDSSSYNEQFF
TRBV18	TRBD1	TRBJ2-2	CASSALPPGQGNLRGELFF
TRBV6-5	NA	TRBJ1-4	CASSHQPGLNEKLFF
TRBV5-8	NA	TRBJ2-1	CASTVQGSSYNEQFF
TRBV27	NA	TRBJ1-1	CASIPRQGSEAFF
TRBV5-1	NA	TRBJ1-5	CASSSDGYQPQHF
TRBV27	TRBD2	TRBJ2-3	CASSLGRLAGTDTQYF
TRBV6-1	TRBD2	TRBJ2-1	CASSGGLAAYNEQFF
TRBV6-5	NA	TRBJ2-3	CASSYSSPADTQYF
TRBV6-1	TRBD1	TRBJ1-2	CASTRTGPGYGYTF
TRBV11-3	TRBD2	TRBJ2-3	CASSSWTSGGISDTQYF
TRBV6-5	TRBD1	TRBJ2-7	CASSYSGQGHYEQYF
TRBV18	NA	TRBJ2-3	CASSPANSLHTDTQYF
TRBV18	TRBD1	TRBJ2-5	CASSSTGGETQYF
TRBV28	TRBD1	TRBJ2-7	CASAPLRDRSSYEQYF
TRBV7-2	NA	TRBJ1-1	CASSIIGGGTEAFF
TRBV11-1	NA	TRBJ1-1	CASSPRTAEAFF
TRBV7-9	NA	TRBJ2-7	CASSLDQGPYEQYF
TRBV30	NA	TRBJ2-6	CAWSAPGVAGANVLTF
TRBV14	TRBD1	TRBJ2-7	CASSSTLGTGIYEQYF
TRBV19	NA	NA	CASSMSQFYEQYF
TRBV5-5	NA	TRBJ2-6	CASSFLLAQSRANVLTF
TRBV5-5	NA	TRBJ2-1	CASTDREAGAYNEQFF
TRBV25-1	TRBD2	TRBJ2-3	CASSQSGQPGLAKDTQYF
TRBV6-1	NA	TRBJ1-1	CANSASWSTEAFF
TRBV19	TRBD1	TRBJ1-1	CASNSGTGGRNTEAFF
TRBV2	TRBD1	TRBJ1-2	CASSPSTGGVNYGYTF
TRBV7-9	NA	TRBJ2-5	CASSHPGGRGETQYF
TRBV29-1	NA	TRBJ2-2	CSAPGPYTGELFF
TRBV11-3	TRBD1	TRBJ2-1	CASSKGQDNEQFF
TRBV27	TRBD2	TRBJ2-1	CASSSGRLAGDNEQFF
TRBV7-8	NA	TRBJ2-1	CASSLSATAYNEQFF
TRBV6-1	NA	TRBJ1-1	CASSASWSTEAFF
TRBV11-1	TRBD2	TRBJ2-1	CASSRSGGYYNEQFF
TRBV7-6	TRBD1	TRBJ1-6	CASSLVPPGQGSNSPLHF
TRBV7-6	NA	TRBJ1-1	CASSLDSFTEAFF
TRBV6-5	NA	TRBJ1-2	CASSYGRGSNYGYTF
TRBV4-1	TRBD1	TRBJ2-7	CASSQDWGQGLTYEQYF
TRBV10-3	NA	TRBJ1-2	CAITSPGSDGYTF
TRBV11-2	NA	TRBJ2-7	CASSLDLWSYEQYF
TRBV7-2	TRBD1	TRBJ1-1	CASSSGGTEAFF